This TCR beta chain was sequenced in a study of T cell changes during pregnancy in multiple sclerosis. Libraries were prepared by immunoSEQ multiplex PCR; TCRdb keeps only in-frame clonotypes and omits some of them. The sample yields about 40,000 clones, almost 95% seen once. Per germline, CDR1 SGHVS and CDR2 FQNEAQ. The CDR3 totals 15 residues. Trimming stripped 0 bases from V and 3 bases from J, with 9 bases between. The material sequenced was CD4+ T cells from peripheral blood mononuclear cells, taken after pregnancy. V and J are TRBV7-8 and TRBJ1-5; tentative D call: TRBD1 (6 bases). The sequence was collected from a female donor with multiple sclerosis, enrolled in a pregnancy study. The CDR3 protein is CASSLARTVNQPQHF. DNA of the CDR3: TGTGCCAGCAGCTTAGCCCGGACAGTCAATCAGCCCCAGCATTTT.